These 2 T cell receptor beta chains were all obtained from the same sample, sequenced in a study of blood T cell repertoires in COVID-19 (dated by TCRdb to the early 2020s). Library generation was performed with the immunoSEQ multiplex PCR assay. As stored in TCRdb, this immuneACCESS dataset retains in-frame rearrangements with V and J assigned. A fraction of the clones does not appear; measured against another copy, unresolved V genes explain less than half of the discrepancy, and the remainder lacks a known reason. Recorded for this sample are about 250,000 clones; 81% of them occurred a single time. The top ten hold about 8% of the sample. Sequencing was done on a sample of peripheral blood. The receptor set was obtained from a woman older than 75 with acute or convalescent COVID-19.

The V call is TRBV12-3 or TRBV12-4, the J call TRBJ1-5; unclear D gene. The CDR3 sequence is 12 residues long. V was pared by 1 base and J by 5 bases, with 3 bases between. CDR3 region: CASSLGDQPQHF. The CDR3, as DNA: TGTGCCAGCAGTTTAGGAGATCAGCCCCAGCATTTT.

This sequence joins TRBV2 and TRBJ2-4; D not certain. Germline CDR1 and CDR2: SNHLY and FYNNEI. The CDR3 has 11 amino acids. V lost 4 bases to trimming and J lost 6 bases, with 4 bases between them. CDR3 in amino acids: CASSASNIQYF. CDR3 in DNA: TGTGCCAGCAGTGCCTCAAACATTCAGTACTTC.